The TCR beta chain described here comes from a study of neurological immune-mediated disorders. A single record per CDR3 protein comes from TCRdb applying MiXCR to the 5' RACE reads. The sample lists about 52,000 distinct CDR3 sequences; roughly 4% were seen once. This clonotype was counted many times. V shed 2 bases and J shed 11 bases, with 15 bases lying between them. CDR3 length: 13 amino acids. CDR1 SGHTA and CDR2 FQGNSA come from the germline V gene. This TCR was recovered from a man younger than 45 with multiple sclerosis. The V gene is TRBV7-2, the J gene TRBJ1-1, with a tentative D call TRBD1 (6 bases). Sequencing used PBMCs. The CDR3 DNA reads as TGTGCCAGCAGCTTATATGGGGGCGGGGGTGCTTTCTTT. This encodes CASSLYGGGGAFF.